This T cell receptor beta chain was recovered during a study of cytomegalovirus exposure and HLA in healthy donors. Overall study: About 85 million unique TCR sequences came from HLA-typed donors in an early release. Whole-study findings and limits: A later analysis found TCR association rates differed by HLA locus, highest for DRB1 and lowest for HLA-C. Near-uniform donor sequencing depth was presumed by presence/absence analyses.

A remark on this clone: No antigen is known for it.

CDR3 length: 17 amino acids. Per the germline V gene, CDR1 is MNHEY and CDR2 is SMNVEV (reference sequence). V gave up 6 bases and J gave up 0 bases; unmatched junction bases: 11. The PCR ran on 60 Vbeta and 13 Jbeta primers. TCRdb's copy holds only in-frame clones and misses some; the assay was immunoSEQ multiplex PCR. The profile shows about 130,000 clones, over 65% of them singletons. The TCR originated in a man aged 40-50 years in good health and CMV-seropositive. The genes are TRBV27 and TRBJ1-2; 9 positions match TRBD1. The sample consisted of PBMCs. CDR3 sequence (DNA): TGTGCCAGCAGATCTGGCCGGGACAGGGACTCTAACTATGGCTACACCTTC. Translating it yields CASRSGRDRDSNYGYTF.